This T cell receptor (beta chain) was sequenced for a study of OX40 agonist ivuxolimab in advanced cancers. The method was immunoSEQ multiplex PCR; TCRdb's version includes in-frame clones alone and lacks a portion of them. In the table there are about 90,000 clones, roughly 93% of which are singletons. Trimming cost V 8 bases and J 2 bases, with 5 bases left between them. Germline V gene lookup returns CDR1 MDHEN and CDR2 SYDVKM. This CDR3 spans 11 amino acids. This specimen was CD4+ or CD8+ T cells sorted from blood, taken in a trial of the OX40 agonist ivuxolimab. This chain links TRBV28 with TRBJ2-3; D unresolved. This TCR came from an adult with an advanced solid tumor such as melanoma, head and neck, liver or kidney cancer. CDR3 DNA: TGTGCCAGCTCCGACACAGATACGCAGTATTTT. This translates into CASSDTDTQYF.